The 12 T cell receptor beta chains presented below share a single source sample, sequenced in a study of OX40 agonist ivuxolimab in advanced cancers. The repertoire was sequenced with immunoSEQ multiplex PCR; TCRdb's copy has only in-frame clones and lacks some. Of about 61,000 clones in the sample, 92% were seen once. The specimen comprised CD4+ or CD8+ T cells sorted from blood, sampled in a trial of the OX40 agonist ivuxolimab. The source is an adult with an advanced solid tumor such as melanoma, head and neck, liver or kidney cancer.

This chain joins TRBV19 and TRBJ2-1, with 9 bases identical to TRBD2. The CDR3 totals 16 residues. Germline V gene data show CDR1 as LNHDA and CDR2 as SQIVND (reference sequence). V lost 5 bases, J lost 9 bases, and 14 bases stayed unmatched. This CDR3 reads CASSAIAGVPSSEQFF. DNA for the CDR3: TGTGCCAGTAGTGCTATAGCGGGAGTACCGTCGAGTGAGCAGTTCTTC.

This chain links TRBV7-9 with TRBJ1-3, with D perhaps TRBD1 (6 bases). Germline CDR1 reads SEHNR; CDR2 reads FQNEAQ (reference sequence). This CDR3 spans 15 amino acids. The V end lost 1 base, the J end lost 4 bases, and 11 bases lay between the germline ends. The CDR3 sequence: CASSLGGGSGNTIYF. In DNA form, the CDR3 reads TGTGCCAGCAGCTTAGGAGGGGGATCAGGAAACACCATATATTTT. Drawing the rest from reference TRBV7-9 and TRBJ1-3, the complete variable domain is DTGVSQNPRHKITKRGQNVTFRCDPISEHNRLYWYRQTLGQGPEFLTYFQNEAQLEKSRLLSDRFSAERPKGSFSTLEIQRTEQGDSAMYLCASSLGGGSGNTIYFGEGSWLTVV.

The rearrangement joins TRBV18 to TRBJ1-2; D ambiguous. V lost 6 bases and J lost 5, with 25 bases in between. The germline gives CDR1 KGHSH, CDR2 LQKENI. The length of the CDR3 is 17 residues. This CDR3 is CASSPGSSPPSAYGYTF. In DNA form, the CDR3 reads TGTGCCAGCTCGCCGGGATCGTCCCCACCAAGTGCTTATGGCTACACCTTC. Combining the CDR3 with reference TRBV18 and TRBJ1-2 gives the whole variable domain NAGVMQNPRHLVRRRGQEARLRCSPMKGHSHVYWYRQLPEEGLKFMVYLQKENIIDESGMPKERFSAEFPKEGPSILRIQQVVRGDSAAYFCASSPGSSPPSAYGYTFGSGTRLTVV.

The V call is TRBV28, the J call TRBJ1-5; D is ambiguous. The CDR3 has 15 amino acids. Germline CDR1 reads MDHEN; CDR2 reads SYDVKM. V dropped 6 bases and J dropped 0 bases, with 12 bases sitting between them. In DNA form, the CDR3 reads TGTGCCAGCAGCGATCTGTCCTATAGCAATCAGCCCCAGCATTTT. Its protein product is CASSDLSYSNQPQHF.

The chain uses TRBV4-1 and TRBJ1-5, with 8 bases that match TRBD1. Germline values: CDR1 MGHRA, CDR2 YSYEKL. The junction had 6 bases not matched to a gene; V was cut back by 3 bases and J by 5 bases. CDR3 size: 15 residues. The CDR3 loop is CASSQGDRKDQPQHF. The DNA for the CDR3 is TGCGCCAGCAGCCAGGGGGACAGGAAGGATCAGCCCCAGCATTTT.

The chain joins TRBV28 to TRBJ2-7; D is unresolved. The CDR3 sequence is 13 residues long. Between the trimmed V and J ends, which lost 6 bases and 2 bases, there was a span of 11 bases. Germline CDR1 MDHEN, CDR2 SYDVKM. The CDR3 here is CASSRLSPYEQYF. The CDR3 DNA is TGTGCCAGCAGCCGATTGAGCCCCTACGAGCAGTACTTC.

The chain uses TRBV20-1 and TRBJ1-2, with D tentatively TRBD1 (6 bases). Germline loops: CDR1 DFQATT, CDR2 SNEGSKA (reference sequence). This CDR3 spans 11 amino acids. Between the trimmed V and J ends, which lost 6 bases and 7 bases, there was a span of 12 bases. CDR3 in amino acids: CSARGGGGYTF. The CDR3 region has the DNA TGCAGTGCCAGGGGCGGGGGTGGCTACACCTTC.

The chain is built from TRBV30 and TRBJ2-5; D may match TRBD1 or TRBD2 (5 bases each). This CDR3 has 14 amino acids. Trimming took off 2 bases at V and 1 base at J, with 11 bases between the two ends. Germline V CDR1 and CDR2: GTSNPN, SVGIG (reference sequence). The DNA of the CDR3 is TGTGCCTGGAGTATACGGGGCTCCCAAGAGACCCAGTACTTC. It is translated as CAWSIRGSQETQYF.

The V gene is TRBV7-6, the J gene TRBJ1-3; D ambiguous. The CDR3 is 18 amino acids. V dropped 5 bases and J dropped 0 bases, with 20 bases sitting between them. Germline CDR1 reads SGHVS; CDR2 reads FNYEAQ. The CDR3 loop reads CASSLNIGPLSSGNTIYF. The DNA of the CDR3 is TGTGCCAGCAGCCTAAATATAGGACCGCTGAGCTCTGGAAACACCATATATTTT.

The genes are TRBV6-1 and TRBJ1-2; D uncertain. With 4 bases removed from V and 1 base from J, the gap between germline ends came to 13 bases. CDR1 and CDR2 from the germline V gene are MNHNS and SASEGT. CDR3 length: 15 amino acids. This CDR3 is CASSGNNKYNYGYTF. DNA for the CDR3: TGTGCCAGCAGTGGCAATAACAAGTATAACTATGGCTACACCTTC.

The sample holds one count of this clone. The chain uses TRBV7-8 and TRBJ2-1; possible D gene TRBD2, 6 bases. This CDR3 comprises 16 residues. The germline V gene has CDR1 SGHVS and CDR2 FQNEAQ. Trimming took 0 bases from V and 7 from J, leaving 16 bases between them. The chain's CDR3 is CASSLAPEGRGNEQFF. CDR3 DNA: TGTGCCAGCAGCTTAGCCCCGGAGGGGCGAGGGAATGAGCAGTTCTTC.

This clone was counted ten times or more. The V gene is TRBV5-4, the J gene TRBJ1-1; D remains ambiguous. The ends were cut back, 5 bases at V and 4 bases at J, with 12 bases in the middle. The germline V gene encodes CDR1 SGHNT and CDR2 YYREEE (reference sequence). This CDR3 spans 13 amino acids. CDR3 in DNA: TGTGCCAGCAGGCCCGCCTTGGGCACTGAAGCTTTCTTT. Encoded protein: CASRPALGTEAFF.